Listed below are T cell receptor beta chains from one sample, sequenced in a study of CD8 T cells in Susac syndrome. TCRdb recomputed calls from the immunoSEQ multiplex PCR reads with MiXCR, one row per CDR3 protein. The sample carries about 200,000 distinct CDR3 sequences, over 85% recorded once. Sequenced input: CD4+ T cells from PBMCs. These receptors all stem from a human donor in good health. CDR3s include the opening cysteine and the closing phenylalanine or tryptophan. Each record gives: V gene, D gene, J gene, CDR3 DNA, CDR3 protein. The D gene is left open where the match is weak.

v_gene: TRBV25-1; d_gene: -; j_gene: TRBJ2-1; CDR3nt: TGTGCCAGCAGTGGAATCCAGGGGAGGGATGAGCAGTTCTTC; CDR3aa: CASSGIQGRDEQFF
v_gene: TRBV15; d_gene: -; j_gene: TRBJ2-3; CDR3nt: TGTGCCACCAGCAGAGGACTGGGCGGGGTTGGCACAGATACGCAGTATTTT; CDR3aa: CATSRGLGGVGTDTQYF
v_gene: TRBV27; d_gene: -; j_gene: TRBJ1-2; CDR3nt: TGTGCCAGCAGTTTACGACAGTTGGCGAGCGGCTACACCTTC; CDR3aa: CASSLRQLASGYTF
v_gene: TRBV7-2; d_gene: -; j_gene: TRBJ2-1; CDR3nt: TGTGCCAGCAGCTCCCAGTCCCGGGGCCCCTACAATGAGCAGTTCTTC; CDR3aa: CASSSQSRGPYNEQFF
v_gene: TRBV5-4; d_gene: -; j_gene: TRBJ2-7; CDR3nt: TGTGCCGGCCATCGGCCAGGGGGGGTCTACGAGCAGTACTTC; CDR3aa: CAGHRPGGVYEQYF
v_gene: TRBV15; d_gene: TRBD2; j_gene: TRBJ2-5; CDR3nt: TGTGCCACCAGCAGAGATAAGCGGGAGTGGGAGACCCAGTACTTC; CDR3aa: CATSRDKREWETQYF
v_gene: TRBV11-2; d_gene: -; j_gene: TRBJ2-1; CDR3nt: TGTGCCAGCAGCCTTTCTTTGCTTAATGAGCAGTTCTTC; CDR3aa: CASSLSLLNEQFF
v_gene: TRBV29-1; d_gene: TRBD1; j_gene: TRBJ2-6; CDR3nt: TGCAGCGTCGCGACAGGGGGCGCTGGGGCCAACGTCCTGACTTTC; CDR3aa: CSVATGGAGANVLTF
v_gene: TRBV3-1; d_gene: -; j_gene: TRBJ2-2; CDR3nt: TGTGCCAGCAGCCAGGGACCCGGGGAGCTGTTTTTT; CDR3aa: CASSQGPGELFF
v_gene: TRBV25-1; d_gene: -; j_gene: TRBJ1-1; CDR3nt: TGTGCCAGCAGGCAGGAGCGTACTGAAGCTTTCTTT; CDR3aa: CASRQERTEAFF
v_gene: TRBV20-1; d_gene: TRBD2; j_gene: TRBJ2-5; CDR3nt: TGCAGTGCCCCTAACCAGCGGGGGGGGGAGACCCAGTACTTC; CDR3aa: CSAPNQRGGETQYF
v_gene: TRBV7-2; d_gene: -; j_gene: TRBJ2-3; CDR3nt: TGTGCCAGCAGCTTAAACAGATACCAATCAAAGTATTTT; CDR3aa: CASSLNRYQSKYF
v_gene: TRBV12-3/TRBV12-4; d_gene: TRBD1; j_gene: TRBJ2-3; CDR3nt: TGTGCCAGCAGTTTCCCGACAGGGGGGACGCAGTATTTT; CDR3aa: CASSFPTGGTQYF
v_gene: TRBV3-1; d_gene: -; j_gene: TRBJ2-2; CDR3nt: TGTGCCAGCAGCCAAGATTCGACCGGGACCGGGGAGCTGTTTTTT; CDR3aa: CASSQDSTGTGELFF
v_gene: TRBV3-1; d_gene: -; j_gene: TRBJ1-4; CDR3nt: TGTGCCAGCAGCCCGACCCAGGGGCGCGAAAAACTGTTTTTT; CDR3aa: CASSPTQGREKLFF
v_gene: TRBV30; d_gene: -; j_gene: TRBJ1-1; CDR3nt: TGTGCCTGGAGTAGACAGGAGAACACTGAAGCTTTCTTT; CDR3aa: CAWSRQENTEAFF
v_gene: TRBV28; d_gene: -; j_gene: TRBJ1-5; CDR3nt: TGTGCCAGCAGTTCGGCCAGCAGAAATCAGCCCCAGCATTTT; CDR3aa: CASSSASRNQPQHF
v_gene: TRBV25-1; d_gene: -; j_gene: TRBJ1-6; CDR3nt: TGTGCCAGCAGTGAACTATATTCACCCCTCCACTTT; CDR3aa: CASSELYSPLHF
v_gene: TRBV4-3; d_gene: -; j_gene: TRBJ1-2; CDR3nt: TGCGCCAGCAGCCAAGATACTAGGACTAGTGGCTACACCTTC; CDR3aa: CASSQDTRTSGYTF
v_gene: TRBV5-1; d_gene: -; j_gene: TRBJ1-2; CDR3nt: TGCGCCAGCAGCTTGGAAAACTATGGCTACACCTTC; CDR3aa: CASSLENYGYTF
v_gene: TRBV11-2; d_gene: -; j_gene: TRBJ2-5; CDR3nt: TGTGCCAGCAGCTTAGAGCGGGGATCAGGGGAGACCCAGTACTTC; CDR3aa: CASSLERGSGETQYF
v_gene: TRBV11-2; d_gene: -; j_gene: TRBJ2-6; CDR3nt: TGTGCCAGCAGCTCCCCCTACCCCTCCTCTGGGGCCAACGTCCTGACTTTC; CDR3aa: CASSSPYPSSGANVLTF